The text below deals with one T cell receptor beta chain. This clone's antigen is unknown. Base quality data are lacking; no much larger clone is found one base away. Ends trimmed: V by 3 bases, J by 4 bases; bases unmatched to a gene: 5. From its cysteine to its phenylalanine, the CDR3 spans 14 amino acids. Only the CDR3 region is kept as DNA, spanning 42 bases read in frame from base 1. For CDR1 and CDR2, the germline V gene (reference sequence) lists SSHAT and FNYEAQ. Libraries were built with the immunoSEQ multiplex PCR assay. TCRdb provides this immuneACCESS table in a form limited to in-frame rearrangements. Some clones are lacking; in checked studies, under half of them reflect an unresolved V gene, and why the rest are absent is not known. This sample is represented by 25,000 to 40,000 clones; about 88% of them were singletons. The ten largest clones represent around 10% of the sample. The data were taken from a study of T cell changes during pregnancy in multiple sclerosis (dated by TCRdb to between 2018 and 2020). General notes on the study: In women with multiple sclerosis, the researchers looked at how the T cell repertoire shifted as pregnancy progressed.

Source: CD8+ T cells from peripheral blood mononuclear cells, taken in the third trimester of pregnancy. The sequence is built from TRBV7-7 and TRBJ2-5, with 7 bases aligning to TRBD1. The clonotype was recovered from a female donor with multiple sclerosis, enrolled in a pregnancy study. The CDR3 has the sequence CASSFQGVGETQYF. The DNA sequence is TGTGCCAGCAGCTTCCAGGGGGTCGGAGAGACCCAGTACTTC.